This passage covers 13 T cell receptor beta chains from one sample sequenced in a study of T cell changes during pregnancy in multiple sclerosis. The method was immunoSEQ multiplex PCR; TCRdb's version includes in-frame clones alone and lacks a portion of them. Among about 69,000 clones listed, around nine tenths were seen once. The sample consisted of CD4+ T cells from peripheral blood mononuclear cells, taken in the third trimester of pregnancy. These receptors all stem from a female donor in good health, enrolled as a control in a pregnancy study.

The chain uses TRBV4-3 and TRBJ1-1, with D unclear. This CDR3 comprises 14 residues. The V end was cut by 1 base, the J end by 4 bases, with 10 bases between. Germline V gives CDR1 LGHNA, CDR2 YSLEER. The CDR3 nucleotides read TGCGCCAGCAGCCAAGTTCATCGGGGCACTGAAGCTTTCTTT. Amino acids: CASSQVHRGTEAFF.

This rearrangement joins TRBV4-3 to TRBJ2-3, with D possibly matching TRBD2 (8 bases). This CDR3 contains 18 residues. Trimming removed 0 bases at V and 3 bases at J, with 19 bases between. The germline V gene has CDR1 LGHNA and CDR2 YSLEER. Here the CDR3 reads CASSQDRGGRGWTDTQYF. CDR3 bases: TGCGCCAGCAGCCAAGATCGGGGGGGCAGGGGGTGGACAGATACGCAGTATTTT.

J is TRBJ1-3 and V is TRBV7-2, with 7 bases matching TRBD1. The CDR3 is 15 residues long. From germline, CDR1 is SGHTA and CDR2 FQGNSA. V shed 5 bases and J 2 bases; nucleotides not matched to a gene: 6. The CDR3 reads CASSADRDTGNTIYF. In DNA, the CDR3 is TGTGCCAGCAGCGCCGACAGGGACACTGGAAACACCATATATTTT.

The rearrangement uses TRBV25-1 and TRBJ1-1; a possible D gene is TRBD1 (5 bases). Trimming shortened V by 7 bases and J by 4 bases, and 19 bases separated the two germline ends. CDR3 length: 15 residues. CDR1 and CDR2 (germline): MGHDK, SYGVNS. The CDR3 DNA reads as TGTGCCAGCACATCAGATGGGGAGGGGTTCACTGAAGCTTTCTTT. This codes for CASTSDGEGFTEAFF.

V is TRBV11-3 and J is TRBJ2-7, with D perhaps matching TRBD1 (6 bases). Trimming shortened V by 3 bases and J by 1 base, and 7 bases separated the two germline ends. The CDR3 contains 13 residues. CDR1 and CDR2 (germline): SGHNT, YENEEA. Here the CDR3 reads CASSLDRSYEQYF. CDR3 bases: TGTGCCAGCAGCTTGGACAGATCCTACGAGCAGTACTTC.

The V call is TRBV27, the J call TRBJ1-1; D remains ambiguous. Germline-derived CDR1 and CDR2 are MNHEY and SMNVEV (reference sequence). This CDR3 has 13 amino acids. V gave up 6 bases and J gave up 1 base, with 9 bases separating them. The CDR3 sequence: CASRLLGNTEAFF. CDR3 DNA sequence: TGTGCCAGCAGGTTACTCGGGAACACTGAAGCTTTCTTT.

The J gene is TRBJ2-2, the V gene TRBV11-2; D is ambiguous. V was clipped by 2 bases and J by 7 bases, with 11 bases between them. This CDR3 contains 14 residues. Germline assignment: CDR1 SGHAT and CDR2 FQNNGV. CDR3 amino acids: CASSLTVSGGELFF. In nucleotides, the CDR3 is TGTGCCAGCAGCTTAACTGTGTCCGGCGGGGAGCTGTTTTTT.

The CDR3, as DNA: TGTGCCAGCAGCCGAGACAGTTACTCTGGAAACACCATATATTTT. Encoded protein: CASSRDSYSGNTIYF. The chain couples TRBV13 to TRBJ1-3; D may be TRBD1 (5 bases). The CDR3 runs 15 residues. Trimming removed 5 bases from V and 0 bases from J, with 11 bases in between. Germline assignment: CDR1 PRHDT and CDR2 FYEKMQ (reference sequence).

CDR3 nucleotides: TGCGCCAGCAGCTTGATCAGGGGAAACTACGAGCAGTACTTC. It is translated as CASSLIRGNYEQYF. The chain uses TRBV5-1 and TRBJ2-7, with a possible D match to TRBD1 (6 bases). CDR1 is SGHRS, CDR2 YFSETQ, per germline. CDR3 length equals 14 residues. V was clipped by 1 base and J by 3 bases, with 11 bases between them.

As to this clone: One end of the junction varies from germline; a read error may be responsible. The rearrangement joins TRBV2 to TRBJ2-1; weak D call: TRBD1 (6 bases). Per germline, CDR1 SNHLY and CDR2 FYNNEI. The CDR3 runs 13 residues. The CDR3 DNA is TGTGCCAGCAGGGAAGATCAGGGGTCTAGGCAGTTCTTC. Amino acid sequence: CASREDQGSRQFF.

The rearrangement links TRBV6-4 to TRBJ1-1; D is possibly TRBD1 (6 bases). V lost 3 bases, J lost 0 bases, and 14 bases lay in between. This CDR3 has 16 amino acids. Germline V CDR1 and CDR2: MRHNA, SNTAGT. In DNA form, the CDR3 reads TGTGCCAGCAGTGAGCCAGGGGCCGTAATGAACACTGAAGCTTTCTTT. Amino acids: CASSEPGAVMNTEAFF.

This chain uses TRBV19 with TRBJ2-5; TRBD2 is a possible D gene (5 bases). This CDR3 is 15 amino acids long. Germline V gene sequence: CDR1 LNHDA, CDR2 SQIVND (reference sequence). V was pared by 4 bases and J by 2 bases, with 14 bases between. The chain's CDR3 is CASSRRSGFQETQYF. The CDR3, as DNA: TGTGCCAGTAGTAGACGCTCGGGATTTCAAGAGACCCAGTACTTC.

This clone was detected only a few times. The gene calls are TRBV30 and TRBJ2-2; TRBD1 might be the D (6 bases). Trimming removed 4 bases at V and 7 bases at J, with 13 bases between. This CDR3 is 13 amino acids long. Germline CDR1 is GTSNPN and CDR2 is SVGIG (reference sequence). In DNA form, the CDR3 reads TGTGCCTGGACCGGGACAAACGTCGGGGAGCTGTTTTTT. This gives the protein CAWTGTNVGELFF.